The 5 T cell receptor beta chains given below trace back to one sample, sequenced in a study of cytomegalovirus exposure and HLA in healthy donors listed by TCRdb under 2017. Receptor amplification or capture employed the immunoSEQ multiplex PCR assay. The multiplex PCR relied on a mix of 60 forward primers for TCR Vbeta segments and 13 reverse primers for TCR Jbeta segments. In TCRdb, the immuneACCESS table is reduced to in-frame sequences with V and J assigned. These tables do not hold every clone; where another copy was compared, an unresolved V gene accounts for under half, and the others remain unexplained. A total of roughly 150,000 clones appear in this sample, 75% to 90% of them only once. The top ten clonotypes cover around 0.91% of the sample. The sample taken for sequencing was PBMCs. The receptors come from a girl aged 2-9 years in good health and CMV-seropositive.

The chain uses TRBV4-1 and TRBJ2-2; weak D call: TRBD1 (6 bases). The CDR3 sequence is 15 residues long. V was pared by 3 bases and J by 1 base, with 9 bases between. Germline V gene data show CDR1 as MGHRA and CDR2 as YSYEKL. The CDR3 DNA is TGCGCCAGCAGCCAGAGGGGACAGAACACCGGGGAGCTGTTTTTT. This translates into CASSQRGQNTGELFF.

On this clone itself: An end of the junction differs from the germline gene, which may be a read error. V and J are TRBV30 and TRBJ2-5; the D gene is possibly TRBD1 (5 bases). CDR3 length: 14 amino acids. Per the germline V gene, CDR1 is GTSNPN and CDR2 is SVGIG (reference sequence). CDR3 region: CAWGVMQGQETQYF. CDR3 in DNA: TGTGCCTGGGGTGTAATGCAGGGCCAAGAGACCCAGTACTTC.

The rearrangement links TRBV9 to TRBJ2-3; tentative D call: TRBD1 (5 bases). From germline, CDR1 is SGDLS and CDR2 YYNGEE. The CDR3 is 15 residues long. The V and J ends lost 0 bases and 1 base respectively, with 9 bases between them. The CDR3 sequence: CASSVGGRRTDTQYF. In nucleotides, the CDR3 is TGTGCCAGCAGCGTAGGGGGCAGGCGCACAGATACGCAGTATTTT. The entire variable domain, with the rest obtained from reference TRBV9 and TRBJ2-3, is as follows: DSGVTQTPKHLITATGQRVTLRCSPRSGDLSVYWYQQSLDQGLQFLIQYYNGEERAKGNILERFSAQQFPDLHSELNLSSLELGDSALYFCASSVGGRRTDTQYFGPGTRLTVL.

The chain recombines TRBV30 with TRBJ2-3; TRBD1 aligns across 11 bases. J lost 4 bases, V lost 4 bases, and 4 bases had no gene match. Germline CDR1 is GTSNPN and CDR2 is SVGIG (reference sequence). The CDR3 has 14 amino acids. The CDR3 bases are TGTGCCTGGAAGGACAGGGGGCAGGCAGATACGCAGTATTTT. Translated: CAWKDRGQADTQYF.

This clone turned up a few times. The V gene is TRBV5-1, the J gene TRBJ1-3; TRBD1 is a possible D gene (5 bases). Per the germline V gene, CDR1 is SGHRS and CDR2 is YFSETQ. V lost 4 bases to trimming and J lost 1 base, with 6 bases between them. The CDR3 length is 13 residues. The CDR3 nucleotides are TGCGCCAGCAGCCCAGGGTCTGGAAACACCATATATTTT. Protein: CASSPGSGNTIYF.